This TCR beta chain comes out of a study of T cells after yellow fever vaccination (dated by TCRdb to the late 2010s). Background for the entire study: The SMART-Seq v4 Ultra Low Input RNA kit was used to prepare libraries from fractions with low cell numbers. Two healthy male donors, one aged 18 to 29 and one aged 30 to 39 years, were included in the cohort. To follow T-cell clones before and after primary and booster YFV17D yellow fever vaccination, bulk TCR alpha and beta repertoires were sequenced over time. Blood was drawn at multiple timepoints before and after primary and secondary immunization, with bulk PBMC replicates and cell subsets isolated. The paper as a whole reports these results and caveats: After the booster, most of the clones that had expanded following primary vaccination were detected again (roughly 96% of CD4 and 80% to 90% of CD8), which suggests that memory was broadly maintained. A small fraction of clonotypes showed up in both the CD4 and CD8 compartments, probably as a result of convergent recombination. Because only two donors were included in the study, the extent to which the findings can be generalized is limited. Because abundant contaminating clonotypes from the bulk population could be contained in FACS-sorted repertoires, computational filtering was required. The secondary T-cell response was weaker than the primary response but faster, peaking on day 5 instead of day 15.

This clonotype turned up a few times. The specificity of this receptor is unknown. The sample holds no much larger clone one base away, and base qualities are not on file. Taken with the paper, the label for treatment or condition translates to: live attenuated yellow fever vaccine strain. Two biological replicates of bulk PBMCs were collected at each blood-draw timepoint. A standard Ficoll-Paque protocol was used to isolate PBMCs from peripheral blood. RNA was extracted with TriZol from bulk PBMCs, CD4 and CD8 fractions, and dextramer-positive and dextramer-negative fractions. Synthesis of TCR cDNA relied on 5'RACE template switching, a step that introduced a universal primer site along with unique molecular identifiers. Priming of cDNA synthesis was performed from both the TCR alpha and TCR beta constant segments. Library amplification used two PCR steps, and the second PCR step added sample barcodes and sequencing adapters. Libraries were sequenced on Illumina HiSeq 2500 (2x100 bp) or NovaSeq (2x150 bp). The authors' pipeline ran thus. MIGEC was used to demultiplex reads and collapse the reads into UMI consensus sequences, and MiXCR was used for V(D)J alignment. Clonotypes responding to the vaccine were identified with edgeR on replicate PBMC samples, with the criteria of FDR below 0.01 and a log2 fold change above 5 up to day 15. CD4 or CD8 identity was assigned to each bulk clonotype according to whether the clonotype was present at higher abundance in the sequenced CD4 repertoire or the sequenced CD8 repertoire. TCRdb itself trimmed the public reads at Q25 with fastp, ran MiXCR and retained productive beta chains. Each CDR3 protein gets just one entry, which takes the most common genes and DNA from the rows behind it. The V and J calls come from TCRdb's annotation, not from the publication. The sample table shows roughly 330,000 distinct CDR3 sequences, and around 6.8% are seen once. The ten largest clones capture 15% to 20% of the sample.

The material was PBMCs, obtained about 41 days after the first yellow fever vaccination. The clonotype originates from a man aged 18 to 29 who received the YFV17D yellow fever vaccine.

CDR3 protein: CAISPGRQGNEQFF. The nucleotides are TGTGCCATCAGTCCTGGACGTCAGGGGAATGAGCAGTTCTTC. The rearranged segments are TRBV10-3 and TRBJ2-1; possibly the D gene is TRBD1, per 6 matching bases. The CDR3 numbers 14 residues from cysteine through phenylalanine. Of all the DNA, just the CDR3 is kept, 42 bases in frame from base 1. CDR1 and CDR2, per the germline V gene, are ENHRY and SYGVKD. At the junction V is shortened by 5 bases and J by 7 bases, with 15 bases in between.